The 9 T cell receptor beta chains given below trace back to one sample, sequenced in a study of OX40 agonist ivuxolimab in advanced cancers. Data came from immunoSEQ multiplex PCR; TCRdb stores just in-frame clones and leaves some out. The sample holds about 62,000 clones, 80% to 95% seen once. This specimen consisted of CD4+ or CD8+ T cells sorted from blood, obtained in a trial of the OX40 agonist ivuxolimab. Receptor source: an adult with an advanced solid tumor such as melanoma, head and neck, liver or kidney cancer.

The CDR3: CASSQSQGSNQPQHF. The CDR3 coding sequence is TGCGCCAGCAGCCAATCCCAGGGTAGCAATCAGCCCCAGCATTTT. The rearrangement links TRBV4-1 to TRBJ1-5, with a possible D match to TRBD1 (5 bases). Per germline, CDR1 MGHRA and CDR2 YSYEKL. This CDR3 has 15 residues. V dropped 2 bases and J dropped 0 bases, with 8 bases sitting between them.

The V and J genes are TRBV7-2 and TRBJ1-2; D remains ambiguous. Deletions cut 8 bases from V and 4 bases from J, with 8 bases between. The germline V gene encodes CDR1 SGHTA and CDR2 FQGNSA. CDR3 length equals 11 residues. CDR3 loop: CASFSGYGYTF. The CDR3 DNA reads TGTGCCAGCTTTTCGGGCTATGGCTACACCTTC. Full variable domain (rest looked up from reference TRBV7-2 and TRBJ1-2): GAGVSQSPSNKVTEKGKDVELRCDPISGHTALYWYRQSLGQGLEFLIYFQGNSAPDKSGLPSDRFSAERTGGSVSTLTIQRTQQEDSAVYLCASFSGYGYTFGSGTRLTVV.

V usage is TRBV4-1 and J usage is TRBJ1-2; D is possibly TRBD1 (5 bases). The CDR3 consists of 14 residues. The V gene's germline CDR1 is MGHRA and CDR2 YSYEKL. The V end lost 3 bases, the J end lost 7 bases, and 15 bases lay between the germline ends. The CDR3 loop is CASSHVGDGGGYTF. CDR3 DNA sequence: TGCGCCAGCAGCCACGTAGGGGACGGGGGTGGCTACACCTTC.

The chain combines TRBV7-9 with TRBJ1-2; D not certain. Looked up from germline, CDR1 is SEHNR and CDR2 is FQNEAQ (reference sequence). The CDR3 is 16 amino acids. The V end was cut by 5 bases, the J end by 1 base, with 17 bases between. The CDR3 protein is CASSDTYSLFNYGYTF. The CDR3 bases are TGTGCCAGCAGCGATACCTACAGCTTGTTTAACTATGGCTACACCTTC.

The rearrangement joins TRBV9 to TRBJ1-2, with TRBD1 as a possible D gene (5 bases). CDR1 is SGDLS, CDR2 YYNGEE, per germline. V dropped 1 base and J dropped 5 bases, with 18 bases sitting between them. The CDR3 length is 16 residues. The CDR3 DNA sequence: TGTGCCAGCAGCGTAAGTCCCCGGGACTCAGGGTATGGCTACACCTTC. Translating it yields CASSVSPRDSGYGYTF.

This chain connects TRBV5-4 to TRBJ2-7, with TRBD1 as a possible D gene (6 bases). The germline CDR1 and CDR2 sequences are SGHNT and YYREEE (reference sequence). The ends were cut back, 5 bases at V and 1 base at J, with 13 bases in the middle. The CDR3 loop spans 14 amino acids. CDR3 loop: CASSGTPDSYEQYF. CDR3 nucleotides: TGTGCCAGCAGTGGGACACCCGATTCCTACGAGCAGTACTTC.

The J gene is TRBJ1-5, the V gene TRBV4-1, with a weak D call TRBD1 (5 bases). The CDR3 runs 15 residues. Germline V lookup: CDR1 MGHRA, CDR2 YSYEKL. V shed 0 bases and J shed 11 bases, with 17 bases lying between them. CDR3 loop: CASSQEEQAGGAQHF. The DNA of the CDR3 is TGCGCCAGCAGCCAAGAAGAACAGGCCGGGGGAGCCCAGCATTTT.

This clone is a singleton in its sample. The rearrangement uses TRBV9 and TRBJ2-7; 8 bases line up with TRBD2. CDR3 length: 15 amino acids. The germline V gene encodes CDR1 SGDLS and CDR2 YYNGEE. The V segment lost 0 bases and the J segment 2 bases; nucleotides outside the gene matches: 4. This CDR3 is CASSVAGGGTYEQYF. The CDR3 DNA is TGTGCCAGCAGCGTAGCGGGAGGGGGAACCTACGAGCAGTACTTC.

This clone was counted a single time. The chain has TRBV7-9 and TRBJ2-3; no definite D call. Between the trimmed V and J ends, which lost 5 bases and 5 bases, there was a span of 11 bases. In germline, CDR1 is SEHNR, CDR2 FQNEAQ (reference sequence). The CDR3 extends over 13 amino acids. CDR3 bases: TGTGCCAGCAGCCCCCCTAGAGTAGATACGCAGTATTTT. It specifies CASSPPRVDTQYF.